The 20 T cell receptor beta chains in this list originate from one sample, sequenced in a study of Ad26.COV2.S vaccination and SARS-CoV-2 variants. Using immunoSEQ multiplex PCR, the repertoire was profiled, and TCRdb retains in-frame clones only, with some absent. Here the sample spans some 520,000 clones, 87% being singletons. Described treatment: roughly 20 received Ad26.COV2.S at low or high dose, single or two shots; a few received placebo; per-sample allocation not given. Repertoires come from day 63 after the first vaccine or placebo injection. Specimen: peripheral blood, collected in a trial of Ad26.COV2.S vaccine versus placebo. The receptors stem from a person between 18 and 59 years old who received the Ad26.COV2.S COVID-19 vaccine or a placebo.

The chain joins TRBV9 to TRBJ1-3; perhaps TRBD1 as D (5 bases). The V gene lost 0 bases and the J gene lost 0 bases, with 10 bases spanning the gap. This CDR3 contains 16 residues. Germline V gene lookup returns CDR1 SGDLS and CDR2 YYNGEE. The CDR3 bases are TGTGCCAGCAGCGTAGACGGGGGGGTCTCTGGAAACACCATATATTTT. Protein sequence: CASSVDGGVSGNTIYF.

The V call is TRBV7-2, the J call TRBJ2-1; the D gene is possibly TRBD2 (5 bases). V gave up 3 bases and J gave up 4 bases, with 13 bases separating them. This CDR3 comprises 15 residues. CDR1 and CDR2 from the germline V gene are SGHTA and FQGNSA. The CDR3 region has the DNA TGTGCCAGCAGCTTTAGAGGGCCGGGATACAATGAGCAGTTCTTC. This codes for CASSFRGPGYNEQFF.

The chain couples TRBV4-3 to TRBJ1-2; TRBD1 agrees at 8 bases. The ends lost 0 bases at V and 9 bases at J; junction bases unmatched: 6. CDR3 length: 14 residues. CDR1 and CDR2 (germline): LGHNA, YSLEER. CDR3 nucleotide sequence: TGCGCCAGCAGCCAAGATGCCAGGGGGCCCAGCTACACCTTC. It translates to CASSQDARGPSYTF.

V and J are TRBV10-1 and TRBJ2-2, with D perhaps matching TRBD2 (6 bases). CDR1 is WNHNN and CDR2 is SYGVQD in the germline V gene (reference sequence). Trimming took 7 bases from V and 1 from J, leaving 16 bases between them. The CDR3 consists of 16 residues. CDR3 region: CASNAPRGRNTGELFF. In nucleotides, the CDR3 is TGCGCCAGCAATGCACCGCGGGGCCGGAACACCGGGGAGCTGTTTTTT.

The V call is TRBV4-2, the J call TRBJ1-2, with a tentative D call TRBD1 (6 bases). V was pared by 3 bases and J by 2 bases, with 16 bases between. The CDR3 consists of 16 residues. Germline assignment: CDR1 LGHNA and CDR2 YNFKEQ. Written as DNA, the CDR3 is TGTGCCAGCAGCCACCAAGACAGGACTGAAAACTATGGCTACACCTTC. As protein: CASSHQDRTENYGYTF.

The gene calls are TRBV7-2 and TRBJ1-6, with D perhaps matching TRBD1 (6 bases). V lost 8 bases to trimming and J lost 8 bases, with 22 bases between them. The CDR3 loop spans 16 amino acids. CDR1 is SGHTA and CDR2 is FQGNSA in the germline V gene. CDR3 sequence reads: CASGTRQGFTDSPLHF. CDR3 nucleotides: TGTGCCAGCGGCACCCGGCAGGGGTTTACGGATTCACCCCTCCACTTT. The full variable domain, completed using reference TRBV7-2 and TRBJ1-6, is GAGVSQSPSNKVTEKGKDVELRCDPISGHTALYWYRQSLGQGLEFLIYFQGNSAPDKSGLPSDRFSAERTGGSVSTLTIQRTQQEDSAVYLCASGTRQGFTDSPLHFGNGTRLTVT.

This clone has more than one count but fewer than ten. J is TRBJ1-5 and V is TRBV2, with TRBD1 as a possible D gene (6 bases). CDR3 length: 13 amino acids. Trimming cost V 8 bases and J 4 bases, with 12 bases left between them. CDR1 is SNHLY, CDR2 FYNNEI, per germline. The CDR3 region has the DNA TGTGCCAGCCGCGAACAGGGAAATCAGCCCCAGCATTTT. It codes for CASREQGNQPQHF.

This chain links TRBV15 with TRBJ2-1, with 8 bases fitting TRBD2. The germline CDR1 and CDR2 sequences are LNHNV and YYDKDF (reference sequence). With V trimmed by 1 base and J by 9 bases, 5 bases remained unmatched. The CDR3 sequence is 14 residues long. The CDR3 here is CATSRAGGGVEQFF. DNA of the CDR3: TGTGCCACCAGCAGAGCGGGAGGGGGGGTTGAGCAGTTCTTC.

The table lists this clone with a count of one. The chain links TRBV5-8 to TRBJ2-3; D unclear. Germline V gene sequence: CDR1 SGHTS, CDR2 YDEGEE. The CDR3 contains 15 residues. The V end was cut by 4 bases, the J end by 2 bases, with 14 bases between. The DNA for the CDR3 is TGTGCCAGCAGCCTTAGGCCCCCTCTCACAGATACGCAGTATTTT. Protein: CASSLRPPLTDTQYF.

This CDR3 is CATSDLPGLAGGITYAGELFF. CDR3 in DNA: TGTGCCACCAGTGATCTGCCGGGACTAGCGGGCGGGATCACATACGCCGGGGAGCTGTTTTTT. The chain links TRBV24-1 to TRBJ2-2; 12 bases match TRBD2. Germline CDR1 reads KGHDR; CDR2 reads SFDVKD. CDR3 length: 21 residues. The V and J ends lost 3 bases and 6 bases, in that order; junction bases with no gene match: 19.

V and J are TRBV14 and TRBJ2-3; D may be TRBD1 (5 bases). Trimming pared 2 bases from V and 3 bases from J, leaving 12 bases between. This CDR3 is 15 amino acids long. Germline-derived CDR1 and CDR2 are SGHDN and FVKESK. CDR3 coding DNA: TGTGCCAGCAGCCAAAAGGGGTTGTCGACAGATACGCAGTATTTT. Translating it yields CASSQKGLSTDTQYF.

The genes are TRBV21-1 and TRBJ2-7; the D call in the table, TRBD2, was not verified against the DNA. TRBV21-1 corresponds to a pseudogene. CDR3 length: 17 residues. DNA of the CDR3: TGTGCCAGCAGCAAAGGGGAGAGGCGGGCCATACCTTACGAGCAGTACTTC. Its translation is CASSKGERRAIPYEQYF.

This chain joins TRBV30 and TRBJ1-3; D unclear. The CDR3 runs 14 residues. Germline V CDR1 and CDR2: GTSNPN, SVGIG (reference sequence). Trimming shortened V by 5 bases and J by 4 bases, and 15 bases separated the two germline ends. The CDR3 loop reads CAWALGLPGNTIYF. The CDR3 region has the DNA TGTGCCTGGGCTCTAGGGTTACCGGGAAACACCATATATTTT.

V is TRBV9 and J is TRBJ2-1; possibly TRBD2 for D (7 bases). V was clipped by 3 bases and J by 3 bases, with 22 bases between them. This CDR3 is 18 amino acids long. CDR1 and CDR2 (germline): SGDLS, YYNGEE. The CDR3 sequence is CASSGGELRGAYYNEQFF. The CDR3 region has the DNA TGTGCCAGCAGCGGAGGAGAGCTTCGGGGGGCCTACTACAATGAGCAGTTCTTC.

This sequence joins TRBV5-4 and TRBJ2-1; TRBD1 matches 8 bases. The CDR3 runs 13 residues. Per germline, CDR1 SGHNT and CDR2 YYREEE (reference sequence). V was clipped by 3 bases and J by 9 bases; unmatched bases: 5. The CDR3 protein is CASSWQTGGEQFF. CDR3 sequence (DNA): TGTGCCAGCAGCTGGCAAACAGGGGGTGAGCAGTTCTTC.

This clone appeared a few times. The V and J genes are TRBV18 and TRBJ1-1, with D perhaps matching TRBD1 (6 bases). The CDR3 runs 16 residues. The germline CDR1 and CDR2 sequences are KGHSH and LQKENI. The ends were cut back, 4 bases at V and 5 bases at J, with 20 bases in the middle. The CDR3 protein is CASSRLGLGGRTEAFF. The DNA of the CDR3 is TGTGCCAGCTCACGTTTAGGGCTGGGGGGCCGGACTGAAGCTTTCTTT. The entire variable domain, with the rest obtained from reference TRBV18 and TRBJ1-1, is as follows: NAGVMQNPRHLVRRRGQEARLRCSPMKGHSHVYWYRQLPEEGLKFMVYLQKENIIDESGMPKERFSAEFPKEGPSILRIQQVVRGDSAAYFCASSRLGLGGRTEAFFGQGTRLTVV.

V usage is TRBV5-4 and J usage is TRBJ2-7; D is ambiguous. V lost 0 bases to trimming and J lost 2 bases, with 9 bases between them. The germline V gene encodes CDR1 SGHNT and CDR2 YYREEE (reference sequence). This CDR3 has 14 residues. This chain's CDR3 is CASSLVGRTYEQYF. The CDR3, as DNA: TGTGCCAGCAGCTTGGTAGGACGGACCTACGAGCAGTACTTC.

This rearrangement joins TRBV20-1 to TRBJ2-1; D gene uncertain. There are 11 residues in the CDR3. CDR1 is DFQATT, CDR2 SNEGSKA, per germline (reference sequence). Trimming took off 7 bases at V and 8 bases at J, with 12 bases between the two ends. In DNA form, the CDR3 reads TGCAGTGTTAGTTTCTTCGATGAGCAGTTCTTC. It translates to CSVSFFDEQFF.

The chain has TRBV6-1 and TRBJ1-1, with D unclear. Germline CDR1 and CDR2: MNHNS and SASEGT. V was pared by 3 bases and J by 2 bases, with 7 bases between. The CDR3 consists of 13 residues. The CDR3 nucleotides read TGTGCCAGCAGTGATGTCAGAAACACTGAAGCTTTCTTT. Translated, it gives CASSDVRNTEAFF.

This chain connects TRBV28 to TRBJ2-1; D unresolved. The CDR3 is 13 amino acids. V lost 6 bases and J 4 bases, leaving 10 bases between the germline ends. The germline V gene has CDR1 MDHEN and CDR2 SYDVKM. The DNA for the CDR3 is TGTGCCAGCAGCAGCGTCGGTTACAATGAGCAGTTCTTC. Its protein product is CASSSVGYNEQFF.